This TCR beta chain is drawn from a study of cytomegalovirus exposure and HLA in healthy donors. Across the whole study: Prior work identified 117 million unique TCR beta sequences in about 179 million T cells.

Both 60 Vbeta primers and 13 Jbeta primers went into the PCR. Assay: immunoSEQ multiplex PCR; the TCRdb copy retains only in-frame clones and omits some. The sample yields approximately 120,000 clones, over 60% seen once. General observations from the study: Beyond CMV serostatus, there was no information to go on about immune exposure.

As to this clone: What it recognizes is unknown.

Germline assignment: CDR1 SGHAT and CDR2 FQNNGV. V was trimmed by 6 bases and J by 0 bases, leaving 20 bases between them. This CDR3 comprises 17 residues. This TCR came from a man aged 60 to 75 in good health and CMV-seropositive. The sample comprised PBMCs. This chain joins TRBV11-2 and TRBJ2-5, with a possible D match to TRBD2 (7 bases). CDR3 nucleotides: TGTGCCAGCAGTAGGACGGGGGGCTATCCCTACCAAGAGACCCAGTACTTC. The encoded protein is CASSRTGGYPYQETQYF.